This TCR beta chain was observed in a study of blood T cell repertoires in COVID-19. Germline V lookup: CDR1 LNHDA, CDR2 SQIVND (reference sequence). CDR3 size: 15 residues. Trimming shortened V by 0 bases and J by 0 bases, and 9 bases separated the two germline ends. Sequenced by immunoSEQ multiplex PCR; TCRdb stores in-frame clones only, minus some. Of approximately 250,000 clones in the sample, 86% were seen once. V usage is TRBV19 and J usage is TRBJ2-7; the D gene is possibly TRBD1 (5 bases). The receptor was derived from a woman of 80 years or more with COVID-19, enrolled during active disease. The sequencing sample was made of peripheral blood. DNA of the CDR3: TGTGCCAGTAGTATAGAACATCAGGGCTCCTACGAGCAGTACTTC. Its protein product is CASSIEHQGSYEQYF.